This entry lists 13 T cell receptor beta chains sequenced from one sample in a study of T cells in Graves' hyperthyroidism and ophthalmopathy. Amplified regions were TCR beta CDR3 sequences from RNA transcripts. A first-round RT-PCR of the TCR CDR3 used the HTBI primer set. TCRdb recomputed calls from the multiplex PCR reads with MiXCR, one row per CDR3 protein. The table includes over 500,000 distinct CDR3 sequences, 17% detected once. Sequencing used blood. These receptors originate from a woman between 18 and 30 years old with Graves' ophthalmopathy.

V gene TRBV5-4 combines with J gene TRBJ2-7; 8 nucleotides agree with TRBD2. Germline CDR1 is SGHNT and CDR2 is YYREEE (reference sequence). CDR3 length: 15 residues. V lost 2 bases, J lost 1 base, and 5 bases stayed unmatched. The CDR3, as DNA: TGTGCCAGCAGCTTCCATGAGCGGGGGTCCTACGAGCAGTACTTC. Translated, it gives CASSFHERGSYEQYF.

This clonotype was picked up many times. This rearrangement joins TRBV10-2 to TRBJ1-2, with TRBD1 identical over 8 bases. CDR1 is WSHSY, CDR2 SAAADI, per germline. The CDR3 is made up of 14 amino acids. V lost 4 bases and J lost 4; bases outside the gene matches: 5. This CDR3 reads CASSGTGSRYGYTF. The CDR3 bases are TGCGCCAGCAGTGGGACAGGGAGTCGCTATGGCTACACCTTC.

Only a few counts were recorded for this clonotype. The chain links TRBV19 to TRBJ1-1; 7 nucleotides line up with TRBD1. The germline V gene has CDR1 LNHDA and CDR2 SQIVND (reference sequence). The CDR3 is made up of 12 amino acids. The junction had 3 bases not matched to a gene; V was cut back by 7 bases and J by 4 bases. CDR3 region: CASTDRATEAFF. CDR3 coding DNA: TGTGCCAGTACAGACAGGGCCACTGAAGCTTTCTTT.

Notes on this clonotype: Germline and junction disagree at one end, which may indicate a read error. The chain couples TRBV4-1 to TRBJ2-3; a possible D gene is TRBD2 (6 bases). The CDR3 is made up of 12 amino acids. The germline CDR1 and CDR2 sequences are MGHRA and YSYEKL. CDR3 residues: CASSQPGGTQYF. In DNA form, the CDR3 reads TGTGCCAGCAGCCAACCCGGGGGTACGCAGTATTTT.

For this clonotype: A read error may account for a junction end that differs from germline. The genes are TRBV20-1 and TRBJ2-5; D is possibly TRBD2 (7 bases). The germline CDR1 and CDR2 sequences are DFQATT and SNEGSKA (reference sequence). The CDR3 has 20 amino acids. The CDR3 loop reads CSARFRGGQGRHLGQEPQYF. In DNA form, the CDR3 reads TGCAGTGCTAGATTCCGCGGGGGCCAGGGGAGGCATCTAGGTCAAGAGCCCCAGTACTTC.

Note on this clonotype: Possible read error: a much larger clone is one base away. V gene TRBV11-1 combines with J gene TRBJ1-6; 8 bases are a match to TRBD1. After removal of 1 base from V and 11 bases from J, the junction contained 10 bases not matched to a gene. The CDR3 loop spans 16 amino acids. CDR1 is SGHAT and CDR2 is FQDESV in the germline V gene (reference sequence). CDR3 in amino acids: CASSLVAGQEFTPLHF. Here the CDR3 DNA reads TGTGCCAGCAGCTTAGTCGCGGGACAGGAGTTTACACCCCTCCACTTT.

The V and J genes are TRBV20-1 and TRBJ2-3; TRBD2 matches 11 bases. Trimming took 6 bases from V and 2 from J; bases not matched to a gene: 13. This CDR3 comprises 17 residues. The germline V gene has CDR1 DFQATT and CDR2 SNEGSKA (reference sequence). In DNA, the CDR3 is TGCAGTGCACGGACCGGGACTAGCGGCGTCTCCACAGATACGCAGTATTTT. It yields the protein CSARTGTSGVSTDTQYF.

This chain uses TRBV6-1 with TRBJ1-2; no firm D call. Germline lookup yields CDR1 MNHNS and CDR2 SASEGT. Trimming pared 6 bases from V and 3 bases from J, leaving 5 bases between. The CDR3 has 11 residues. The CDR3 DNA sequence: TGTGCCAGCAGGCACTACTATGGCTACACCTTC. Translated: CASRHYYGYTF.

This rearrangement joins TRBV27 to TRBJ1-1; D is undetermined. The V gene lost 5 bases and the J gene lost 1 base, with 8 bases spanning the gap. The CDR3 sequence is 13 residues long. In germline, CDR1 is MNHEY, CDR2 SMNVEV (reference sequence). The CDR3 protein is CASSKAPNTEAFF. The CDR3 region has the DNA TGTGCCAGCAGTAAGGCCCCGAACACTGAAGCTTTCTTT.

This clonotype was counted at least ten times. The chain employs TRBV28 and TRBJ2-3; no clear D gene. With 5 bases removed from V and 2 bases from J, the gap between germline ends came to 14 bases. The CDR3 spans 15 residues. In germline, CDR1 is MDHEN, CDR2 SYDVKM. The CDR3 is CASSPTSPITDTQYF. CDR3 sequence (DNA): TGTGCCAGCAGTCCCACGAGCCCGATCACAGATACGCAGTATTTT.

This sequence joins TRBV20-1 and TRBJ1-2; 9 nucleotides match TRBD1. CDR1 is DFQATT, CDR2 SNEGSKA, per germline (reference sequence). The CDR3 is 14 residues long. The V gene end was trimmed by 7 bases and the J gene end by 4 bases; junction bases not matched to a gene: 10. The CDR3 coding sequence is TGCAGTGTCCCGGGACAGGGTTGGGGCTATGGCTACACCTTC. Amino acid sequence: CSVPGQGWGYGYTF.

There are a few counts of this clonotype. The V call is TRBV4-2, the J call TRBJ2-1; TRBD2 matches 8 bases. CDR1 and CDR2 from the germline V gene are LGHNA and YNFKEQ. This CDR3 has 16 residues. The V and J ends lost 1 base and 3 bases, in that order; junction bases with no gene match: 5. In DNA, the CDR3 is TGTGCCAGCAGCCAAGCGTCCGGGAGGGTCTACAATGAGCAGTTCTTC. This gives the protein CASSQASGRVYNEQFF.

This clonotype has a count of ten or more. This rearrangement joins TRBV3-1 to TRBJ1-2; D gene ambiguous. V shed 1 base and J shed 0 bases, with 12 bases lying between them. The CDR3 consists of 16 residues. CDR1 is LGHDT and CDR2 is YNNKEL in the germline V gene (reference sequence). In nucleotides, the CDR3 is TGTGCCAGCAGCCAAGTTGGGGAGCCTCCTAACTATGGCTACACCTTC. Protein sequence: CASSQVGEPPNYGYTF.